This entry concerns a single TCR beta chain. The record originates from a study of human T cells and chemical hapten exposure. Study-level background: The study traced per-sample TCR yield variation mainly to small differences in pooled library volumes.

CDR1 and CDR2 (germline): MDHEN, SYDVKM. Trimming took off 7 bases at V and 1 base at J, with 27 bases between the two ends. The CDR3 runs to 19 residues. Time point in this sample: healthy volunteer bleed at 6 weeks. Total RNA was isolated from unfractionated whole blood. TCRdb re-called the RACE reads through MiXCR, storing one row per CDR3 protein. The repertoire holds about 65,000 distinct CDR3 sequences, with 5.5% to 7.5% as singletons. Sequencing was carried out using whole blood. The rearrangement uses TRBV28 and TRBJ2-3, with TRBD2 as a possible D gene (6 bases). This sequence originates from a female donor in good health. Some clones in this sample may be carry-over from other donors' samples. CDR3 DNA sequence: TGTGCCAGCAAAAGTTGGAGAGGGGATAGCGGCTCTCGCACAGATACGCAGTATTTT. Protein: CASKSWRGDSGSRTDTQYF.